Below, 15 T cell receptor beta chains from the same sample are listed, as sequenced in a study of T-cell reconstitution after alpha-beta-depleted transplantation in children. Molecular barcoding with unique molecular identifiers was used for the TCRbeta library. One entry per CDR3 protein results from TCRdb running MiXCR on the PCR reads. Of some 300,000 distinct CDR3 sequences listed, approximately 10% are singletons. The sample was PBMCs from the stem cell graft donor, taken from the stem cell graft. These receptors were collected from a human donor who donated a stem cell graft to a child with acute lymphoblastic leukemia.

This sequence joins TRBV7-3 and TRBJ2-7, with D possibly being TRBD1 or TRBD2 (6 bases each). The CDR3 has 14 amino acids. V lost 5 bases to trimming and J lost 4 bases, with 15 bases between them. From germline, CDR1 is SGHTA and CDR2 FQGTGA. The CDR3, as DNA: TGTGCCAGCAGCCCCGGGGGCTTCTCGTACGAGCAGTACTTC. Its translation is CASSPGGFSYEQYF.

This clonotype was counted ten times or more. J is TRBJ1-1 and V is TRBV29-1; the D gene is possibly TRBD1 (6 bases). Germline lookup yields CDR1 SQVTM and CDR2 ANQGSEA. CDR3 length equals 14 residues. The V gene lost 3 bases and the J gene lost 4 bases, with 15 bases spanning the gap. The CDR3 nucleotides read TGCAGCGTTGAGAAACAGGGTTACGGCACTGAAGCTTTCTTT. It translates to CSVEKQGYGTEAFF.

In its sample, this clonotype was seen many times. The chain combines TRBV5-1 with TRBJ2-3; D ambiguous. CDR3 length equals 14 residues. Looked up from germline, CDR1 is SGHRS and CDR2 is YFSETQ. With 3 bases removed from V and 4 bases from J, the gap between germline ends came to 12 bases. CDR3 DNA sequence: TGCGCCAGCAGCTCGGACCCGAACGCAGATACGCAGTATTTT. Its translation is CASSSDPNADTQYF.

This clonotype was seen a few times. The V and J genes are TRBV28 and TRBJ2-2; D possibly corresponds to TRBD2 (6 bases). Germline loops: CDR1 MDHEN, CDR2 SYDVKM. The V and J ends lost 6 bases and 6 bases respectively, with 14 bases between them. This CDR3 spans 14 amino acids. The DNA for the CDR3 is TGTGCCAGCAGCGGGAGCACGAATGCCGGGGAGCTGTTTTTT. As protein: CASSGSTNAGELFF.

The chain couples TRBV29-1 to TRBJ2-3, with TRBD2 identical over 9 bases. CDR1 SQVTM and CDR2 ANQGSEA come from the germline V gene. This CDR3 is 14 amino acids long. J lost 1 base, V lost 3 bases, and 2 bases had no gene match. The CDR3 spells CSVEQREGTDTQYF. The CDR3 DNA reads as TGCAGCGTTGAGCAGCGGGAGGGCACAGATACGCAGTATTTT.

This clonotype has just a few counts. The chain employs TRBV6-7 and TRBJ2-1; TRBD2 might be the D (6 bases). TRBV6-7 is recorded as an ORF, its role being uncertain. The CDR3 length is 16 residues. The V end was cut by 4 bases, the J end by 0 bases, with 13 bases between. CDR3 protein: CASSWGDSSSYNEQFF. The CDR3 region has the DNA TGTGCCAGCAGTTGGGGGGACTCGAGCTCCTACAATGAGCAGTTCTTC.

A few counts support this clonotype. V gene TRBV19 combines with J gene TRBJ2-2; the D call may be TRBD1 or TRBD2 (5 bases each). Germline V gives CDR1 LNHDA, CDR2 SQIVND (reference sequence). The CDR3 length is 16 residues. Trimming stripped 5 bases from V and 2 bases from J, with 15 bases between. The CDR3 region is CASSALRGGNTGELFF. The CDR3, as DNA: TGTGCCAGTAGTGCCCTGAGGGGCGGTAACACCGGGGAGCTGTTTTTT.

This clonotype was seen a handful of times. The DNA of the CDR3 is TGCGCCAGCAGCTTGCCGACAGGGATCGGGACCGGGGAGCTGTTTTTT. Translating it yields CASSLPTGIGTGELFF. The genes are TRBV5-1 and TRBJ2-2, with 7 bases lining up with TRBD1. The CDR3 loop spans 16 amino acids. The V gene's germline CDR1 is SGHRS and CDR2 YFSETQ. Trimming took 1 base from V and 5 from J; bases not matched to a gene: 8.

This clonotype was counted between two and nine times. This chain links TRBV7-8 with TRBJ2-7, with 7 bases identical to TRBD1. The CDR3 is made up of 17 amino acids. Germline values: CDR1 SGHVS, CDR2 FQNEAQ. V shed 5 bases, J shed 5 bases, and the junction held 18 bases outside the gene matches. The CDR3 region is CASSAERWGQPGDEQYF. In nucleotides, the CDR3 is TGTGCCAGCAGCGCCGAACGCTGGGGACAGCCTGGGGACGAGCAGTACTTC.

This clonotype was detected a few times. The rearrangement links TRBV20-1 to TRBJ1-1; a possible D gene is TRBD1 (5 bases). CDR1 and CDR2 from the germline V gene are DFQATT and SNEGSKA (reference sequence). The CDR3 runs 16 residues. V was trimmed by 3 bases and J by 0 bases, leaving 17 bases between them. The CDR3 sequence: CSASHQGLNLNTEAFF. For the CDR3, the DNA is TGCAGTGCTAGTCACCAGGGCCTCAATTTGAACACTGAAGCTTTCTTT.

This clonotype was seen only a few times. V usage is TRBV7-9 and J usage is TRBJ1-1; D perhaps matches TRBD1 (5 bases). Germline V gives CDR1 SEHNR, CDR2 FQNEAQ (reference sequence). The CDR3 has 13 amino acids. Trimming cost V 1 base and J 3 bases, with 6 bases left between them. In DNA form, the CDR3 reads TGTGCCAGCAGCTTAGACAGGCACACTGAAGCTTTCTTT. Translated, it gives CASSLDRHTEAFF.

In this sample, this clonotype turned up a few times. V gene TRBV12-3 or TRBV12-4 combines with J gene TRBJ2-2; TRBD2 matches at 14 bases. The V segment lost 5 bases and the J segment 2 bases; nucleotides outside the gene matches: 4. The CDR3 spans 17 residues. The CDR3 is CASSRTSGRKNTGELFF. The CDR3 DNA is TGTGCCAGCAGTCGGACTAGCGGGAGGAAAAACACCGGGGAGCTGTTTTTT.

The chain couples TRBV12-3 or TRBV12-4 to TRBJ1-2; D gene ambiguous. Trimming shortened V by 6 bases and J by 0 bases, and 8 bases separated the two germline ends. CDR3 size: 13 residues. CDR3 loop: CASSNLANYGYTF. The DNA for the CDR3 is TGTGCCAGCAGCAATCTCGCTAACTATGGCTACACCTTC.

The chain recombines TRBV12-3 or TRBV12-4 with TRBJ2-5, with 8 bases fitting TRBD1. This CDR3 contains 12 residues. The V gene end was trimmed by 6 bases and the J gene end by 10 bases; junction bases not matched to a gene: 7. The CDR3 bases are TGTGCCAGCAGGTCCCGGACAGGGTACCAGTACTTC. Encoded protein: CASRSRTGYQYF.

Concerning this clonotype: Mismatch with germline at one junction end may stem from a read error. The chain employs TRBV4-3 and TRBJ1-4; no reliable D call. The CDR3 runs to 13 residues. The germline V gene has CDR1 LGHNA and CDR2 YSLEER. The CDR3, as DNA: TGCACCAGCAGCCCGGGCCGACATGAAAAACTGTTTTTT. Encoded protein: CTSSPGRHEKLFF.